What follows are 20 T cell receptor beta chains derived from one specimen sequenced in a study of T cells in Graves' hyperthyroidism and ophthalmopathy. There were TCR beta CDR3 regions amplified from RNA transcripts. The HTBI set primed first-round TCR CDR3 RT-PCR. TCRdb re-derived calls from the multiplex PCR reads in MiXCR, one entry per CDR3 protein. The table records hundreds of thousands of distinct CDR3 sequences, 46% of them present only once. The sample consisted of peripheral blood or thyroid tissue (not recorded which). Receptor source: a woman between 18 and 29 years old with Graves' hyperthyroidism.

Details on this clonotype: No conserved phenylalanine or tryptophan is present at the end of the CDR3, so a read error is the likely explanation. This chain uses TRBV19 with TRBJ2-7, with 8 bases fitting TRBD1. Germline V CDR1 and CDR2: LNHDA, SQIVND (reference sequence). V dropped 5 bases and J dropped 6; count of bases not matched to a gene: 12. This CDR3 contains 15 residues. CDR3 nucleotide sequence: TGTGCCAGTAGTCCACCGGGACAGGTAGTTGGCGAGCAGTACCTC. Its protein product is CASSPPGQVVGEQYL.

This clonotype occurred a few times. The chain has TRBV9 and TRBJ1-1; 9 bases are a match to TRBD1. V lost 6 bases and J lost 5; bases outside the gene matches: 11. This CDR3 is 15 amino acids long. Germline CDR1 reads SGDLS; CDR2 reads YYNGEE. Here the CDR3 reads CASTPTGGAGTEAFF. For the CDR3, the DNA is TGTGCCAGCACCCCAACAGGGGGCGCAGGGACTGAAGCTTTCTTT.

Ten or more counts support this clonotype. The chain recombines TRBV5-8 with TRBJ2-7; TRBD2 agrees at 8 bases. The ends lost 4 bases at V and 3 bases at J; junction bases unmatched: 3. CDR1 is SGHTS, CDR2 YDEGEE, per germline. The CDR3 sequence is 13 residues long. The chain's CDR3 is CASSTGLGYEQYF. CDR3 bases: TGTGCCAGCAGCACGGGACTAGGCTACGAGCAGTACTTC.

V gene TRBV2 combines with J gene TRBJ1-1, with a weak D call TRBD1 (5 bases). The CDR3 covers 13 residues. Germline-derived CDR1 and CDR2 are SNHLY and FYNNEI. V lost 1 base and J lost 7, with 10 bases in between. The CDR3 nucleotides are TGTGCCAGCAGTGAAGTTACAGGCCTTGAAGCTTTCTTT. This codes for CASSEVTGLEAFF. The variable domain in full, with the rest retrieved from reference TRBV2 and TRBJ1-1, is EPEVTQTPSHQVTQMGQEVILRCVPISNHLYFYWYRQILGQKVEFLVSFYNNEISEKSEIFDDQFSVERPDGSNFTLKIRSTKLEDSAMYFCASSEVTGLEAFFGQGTRLTVV.

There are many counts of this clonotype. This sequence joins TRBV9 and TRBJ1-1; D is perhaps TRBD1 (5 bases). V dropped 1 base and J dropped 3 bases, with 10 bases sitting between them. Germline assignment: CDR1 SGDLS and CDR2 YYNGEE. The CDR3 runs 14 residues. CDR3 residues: CASSVSVGDTEAFF. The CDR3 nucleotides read TGTGCCAGCAGCGTAAGTGTAGGGGACACTGAAGCTTTCTTT.

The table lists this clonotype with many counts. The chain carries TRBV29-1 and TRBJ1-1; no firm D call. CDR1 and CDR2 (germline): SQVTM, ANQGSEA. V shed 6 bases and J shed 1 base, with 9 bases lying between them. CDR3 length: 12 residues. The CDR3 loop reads CSVSTGNTEAFF. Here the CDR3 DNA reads TGCAGCGTGAGTACGGGGAACACTGAAGCTTTCTTT.

The CDR3 nucleotides read TGTGCCACCAGCAGAGATTGGCGGGAGACCCAGTACTTC. Amino acid sequence: CATSRDWRETQYF. The chain links TRBV15 to TRBJ2-5, with no clear D. The CDR3 extends over 13 amino acids. Trimming took 0 bases from V and 5 from J, leaving 7 bases between them. The germline CDR1 and CDR2 sequences are LNHNV and YYDKDF (reference sequence).

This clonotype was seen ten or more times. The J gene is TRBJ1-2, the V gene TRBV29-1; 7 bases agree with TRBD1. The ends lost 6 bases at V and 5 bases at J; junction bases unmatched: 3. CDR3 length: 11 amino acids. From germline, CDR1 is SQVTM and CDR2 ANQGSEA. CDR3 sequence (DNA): TGCAGCGTGGGACAGAGGTATGGCTACACCTTC. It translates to CSVGQRYGYTF. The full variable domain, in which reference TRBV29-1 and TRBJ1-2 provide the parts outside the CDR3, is SAVISQKPSRDICQRGTSLTIQCQVDSQVTMMFWYRQQPGQSLTLIATANQGSEATYESGFVIDKFPISRPNLTFSTLTVSNMSPEDSSIYLCSVGQRYGYTFGSGTRLTVV.

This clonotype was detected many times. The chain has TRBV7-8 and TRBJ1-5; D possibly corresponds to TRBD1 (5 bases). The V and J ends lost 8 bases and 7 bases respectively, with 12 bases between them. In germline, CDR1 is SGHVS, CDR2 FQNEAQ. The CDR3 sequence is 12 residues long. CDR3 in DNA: TGTGCCAGCGCGAGGGGCGGGCAGCCCCAGCATTTT. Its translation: CASARGGQPQHF.

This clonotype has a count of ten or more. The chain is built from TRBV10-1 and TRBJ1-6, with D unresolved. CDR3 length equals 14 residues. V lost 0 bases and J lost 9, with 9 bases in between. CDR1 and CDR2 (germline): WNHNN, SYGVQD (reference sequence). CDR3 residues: CASSESPGSSPLHF. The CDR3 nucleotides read TGCGCCAGCAGTGAGTCTCCGGGGTCTTCACCCCTCCACTTT.

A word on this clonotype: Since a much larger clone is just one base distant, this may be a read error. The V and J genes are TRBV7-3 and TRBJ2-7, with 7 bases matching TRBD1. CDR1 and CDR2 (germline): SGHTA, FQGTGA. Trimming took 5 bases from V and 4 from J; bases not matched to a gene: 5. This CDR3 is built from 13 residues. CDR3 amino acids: CASSQGQKYEQYF. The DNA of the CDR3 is TGTGCCAGCAGCCAGGGACAGAAGTACGAGCAGTACTTC.

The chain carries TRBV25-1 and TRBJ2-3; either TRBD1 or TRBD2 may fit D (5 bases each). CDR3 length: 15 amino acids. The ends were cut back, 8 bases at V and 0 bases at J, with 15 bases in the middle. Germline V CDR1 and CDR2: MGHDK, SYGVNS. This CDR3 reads CASGALGGSTDTQYF. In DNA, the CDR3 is TGTGCCAGCGGGGCGTTGGGCGGGAGCACAGATACGCAGTATTTT.

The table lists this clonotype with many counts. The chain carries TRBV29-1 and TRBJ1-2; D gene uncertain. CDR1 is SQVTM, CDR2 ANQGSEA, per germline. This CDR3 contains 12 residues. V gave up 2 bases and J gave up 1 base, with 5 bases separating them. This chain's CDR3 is CSVERVNYGYTF. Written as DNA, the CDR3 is TGCAGCGTTGAAAGAGTTAACTATGGCTACACCTTC.

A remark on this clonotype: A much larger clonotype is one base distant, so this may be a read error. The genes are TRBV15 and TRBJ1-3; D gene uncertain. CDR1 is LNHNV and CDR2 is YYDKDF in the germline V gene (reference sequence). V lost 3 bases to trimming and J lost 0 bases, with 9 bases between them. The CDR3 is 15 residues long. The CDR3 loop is CATSRHRNSGNTIYF. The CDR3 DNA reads TGTGCCACCAGCAGGCACAGAAACTCTGGAAACACCATATATTTT.

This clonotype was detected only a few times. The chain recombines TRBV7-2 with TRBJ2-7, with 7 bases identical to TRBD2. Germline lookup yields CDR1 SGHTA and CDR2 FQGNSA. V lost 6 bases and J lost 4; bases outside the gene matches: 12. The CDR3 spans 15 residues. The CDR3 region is CASSSWGGLAYEQYF. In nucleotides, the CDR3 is TGTGCCAGCAGTTCCTGGGGGGGACTCGCATACGAGCAGTACTTC.

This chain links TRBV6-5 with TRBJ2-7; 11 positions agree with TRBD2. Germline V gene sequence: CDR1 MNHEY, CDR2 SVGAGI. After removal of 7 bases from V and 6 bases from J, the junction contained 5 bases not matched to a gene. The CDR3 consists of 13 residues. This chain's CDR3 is CASTLAGVSEQYF. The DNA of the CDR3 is TGTGCCAGCACACTAGCGGGAGTTTCCGAGCAGTACTTC.

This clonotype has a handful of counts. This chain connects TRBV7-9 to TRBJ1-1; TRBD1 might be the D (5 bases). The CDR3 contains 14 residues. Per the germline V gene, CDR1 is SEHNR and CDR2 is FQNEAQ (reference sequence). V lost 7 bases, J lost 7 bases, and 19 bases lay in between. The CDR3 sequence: CASTLSSGVGEAFF. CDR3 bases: TGTGCCAGCACCCTCTCCTCGGGGGTGGGTGAAGCTTTCTTT.

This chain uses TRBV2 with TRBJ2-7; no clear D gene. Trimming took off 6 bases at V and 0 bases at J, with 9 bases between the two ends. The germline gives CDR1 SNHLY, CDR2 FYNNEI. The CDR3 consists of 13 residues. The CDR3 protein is CASSGLSSYEQYF. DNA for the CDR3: TGTGCCAGCAGCGGGCTCAGCTCCTACGAGCAGTACTTC.

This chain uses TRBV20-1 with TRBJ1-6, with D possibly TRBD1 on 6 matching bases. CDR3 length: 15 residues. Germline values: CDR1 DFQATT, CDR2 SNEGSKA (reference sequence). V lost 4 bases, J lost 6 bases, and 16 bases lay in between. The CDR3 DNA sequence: TGCAGTGCTACCGTAGGGGGGACATCTAATTCACCCCTCCACTTT. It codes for CSATVGGTSNSPLHF.

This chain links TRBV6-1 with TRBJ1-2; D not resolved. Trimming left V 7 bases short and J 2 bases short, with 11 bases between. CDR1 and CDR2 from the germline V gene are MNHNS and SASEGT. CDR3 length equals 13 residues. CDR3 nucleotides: TGTGCCAGCACTAAAGGCAGGAACTATGGCTACACCTTC. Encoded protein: CASTKGRNYGYTF.